Described below is a single TCR beta chain sequence and its context. This clonotype has more than one count but fewer than ten. The antigen this receptor binds is unknown. No base quality information exists; no much larger clone differs at one position. Library preparation employed PCR. Sequencing used an Illumina HiSeq 2000. The public sequencing data were trimmed at Q25 with fastp and processed into clonotypes with MiXCR by TCRdb, which kept only in-frame beta chains. One record per CDR3 amino acid sequence lists the most common genes and DNA. The sample table contains roughly 79,000 distinct CDR3 sequences; only one count was recorded for approximately 49% of them. The top ten hold around 10% of the sample. This record belongs to a study of CDR3 diversity in severe acne (dated by TCRdb to the late 2010s). Germline trimming: 4 bases from V, 0 bases from J; junction bases outside gene matches: 10. Per the germline V gene, SGHRS is the CDR1 and YFSETQ is the CDR2. The CDR3 goes from the cysteine to the phenylalanine over 17 residues. Only CDR3 DNA remains: 51 bases, in frame from the first base.

Material: blood. The chain is encoded by TRBV5-1 joined to TRBJ1-1; 9 central nucleotides agree with TRBD1. The sequence derives from a male donor with severe acne vulgaris. This receptor has the CDR3 CASSPRDRDFLNTEAFF. The DNA sequence is TGCGCCAGCAGCCCCCGGGACAGGGATTTTCTGAACACTGAAGCTTTCTTT.